Described below is a single T cell receptor beta chain sequence and its context. The antigen is undetermined. The junction departs from germline at one end; a sequencing error may be responsible. The sample belongs to a study of T-cell reconstitution after alpha-beta-depleted transplantation in children. Study-wide results and caveats: Elevated TCRbeta diversity at day 60 was traced, in some patients, to surviving recipient T cells and thymic progenitors. At the one-year point after transplant, T-cell counts and TCRbeta diversity were found to come mostly from T cells that had been newly produced. Several hundred expanded graft clones reportedly were the source of alpha-beta T cells about two months after transplant.

The authors prepared the TCRbeta library with unique molecular identifiers. TCRdb independently ran MiXCR on the PCR reads; one entry per CDR3 protein. This repertoire shows approximately 300,000 distinct CDR3 sequences, about 9.5% found once; its top ten account for about 8%. The CDR3 loop spans 15 amino acids. Germline loops: CDR1 MNHNS, CDR2 SASEGT. This receptor was obtained from a boy less than two years old with acute myeloid leukemia, due to receive a stem cell transplant. The rearrangement joins TRBV6-1 to TRBJ2-2; 7 bases align to TRBD2. Sequencing used PBMCs, obtained before TCRalphabeta/CD19-depleted stem cell transplant. The CDR3 DNA reads TGTGCCAGCAGTCCGGGACTATTAAACACCGGGGAGCCGTTTTTT. Translated: CASSPGLLNTGEPFF.